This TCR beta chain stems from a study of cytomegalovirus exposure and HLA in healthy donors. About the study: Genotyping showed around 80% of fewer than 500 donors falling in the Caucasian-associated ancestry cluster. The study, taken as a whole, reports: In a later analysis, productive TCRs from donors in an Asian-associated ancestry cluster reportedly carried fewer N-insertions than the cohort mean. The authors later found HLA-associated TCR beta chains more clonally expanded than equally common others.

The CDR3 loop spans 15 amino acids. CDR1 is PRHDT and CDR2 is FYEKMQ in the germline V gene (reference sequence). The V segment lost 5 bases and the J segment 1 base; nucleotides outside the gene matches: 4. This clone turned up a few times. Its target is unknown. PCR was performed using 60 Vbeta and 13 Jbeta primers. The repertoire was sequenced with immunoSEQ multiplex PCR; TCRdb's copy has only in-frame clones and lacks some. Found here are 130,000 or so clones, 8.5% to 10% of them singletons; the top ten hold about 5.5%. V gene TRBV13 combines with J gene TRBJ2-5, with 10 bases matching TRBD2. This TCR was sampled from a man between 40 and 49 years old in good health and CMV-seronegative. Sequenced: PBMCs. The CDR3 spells CASSQGLAFQETQYF. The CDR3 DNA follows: TGTGCCAGCAGCCAGGGACTAGCGTTCCAAGAGACCCAGTACTTC.